This T cell receptor beta chain derives from a study of graft-versus-host responses after intestinal transplantation. With respect to this clone: Its target is not known.

Germline V gene sequence: CDR1 MGHRA, CDR2 YSYEKL. This CDR3 region has 15 residues. The V and J ends lost 4 bases and 4 bases respectively, with 16 bases between them. Clones were sequenced by immunoSEQ multiplex PCR, and TCRdb holds only the in-frame ones, with some missing. In the table there are just over 85,000 clones, just under 95% of which are singletons. This receptor was taken from a human donor who was the organ donor for an intestinal transplant. The rearrangement links TRBV4-1 to TRBJ2-5, with D possibly TRBD1 on 6 matching bases. This sample comprised unstimulated CD8+ T cells sorted from spleen or lymph node cells, obtained before transplant. The DNA of the CDR3 is TGCGCCAGCAGCCGCACCTCAGGGGACGGAGAGACCCAGTACTTC. Translation gives CASSRTSGDGETQYF.